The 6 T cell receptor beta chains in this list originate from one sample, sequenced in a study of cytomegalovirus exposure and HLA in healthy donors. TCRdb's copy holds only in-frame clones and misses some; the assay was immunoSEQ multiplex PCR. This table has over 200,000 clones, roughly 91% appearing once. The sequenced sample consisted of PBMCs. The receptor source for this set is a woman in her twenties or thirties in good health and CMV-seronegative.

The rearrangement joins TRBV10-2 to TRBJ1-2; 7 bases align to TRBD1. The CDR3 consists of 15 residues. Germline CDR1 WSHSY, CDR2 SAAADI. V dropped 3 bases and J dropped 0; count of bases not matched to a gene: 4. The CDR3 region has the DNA TGCGCCAGCAGTGACCGACAGGGCGCTAACTATGGCTACACCTTC. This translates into CASSDRQGANYGYTF.

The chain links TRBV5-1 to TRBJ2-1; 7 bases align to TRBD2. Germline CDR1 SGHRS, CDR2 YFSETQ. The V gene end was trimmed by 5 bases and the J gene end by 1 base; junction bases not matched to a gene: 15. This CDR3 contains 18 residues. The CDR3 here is CASSPPSLAGPSYNEQFF. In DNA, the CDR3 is TGCGCCAGCAGTCCGCCCAGCTTAGCGGGTCCATCCTACAATGAGCAGTTCTTC.

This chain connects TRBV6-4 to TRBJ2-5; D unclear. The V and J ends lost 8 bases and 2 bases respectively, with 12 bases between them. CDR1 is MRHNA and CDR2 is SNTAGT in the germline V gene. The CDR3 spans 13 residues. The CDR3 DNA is TGTGCCAGCGTGATAAGGGCACAAGAGACCCAGTACTTC. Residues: CASVIRAQETQYF.

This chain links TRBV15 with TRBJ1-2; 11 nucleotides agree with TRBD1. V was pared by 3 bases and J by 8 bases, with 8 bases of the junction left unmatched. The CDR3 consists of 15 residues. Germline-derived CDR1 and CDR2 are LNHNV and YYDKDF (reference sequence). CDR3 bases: TGTGCCACCAGCAGCCAGGGGACAGGGGGACGAGGCTACACCTTC. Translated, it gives CATSSQGTGGRGYTF.

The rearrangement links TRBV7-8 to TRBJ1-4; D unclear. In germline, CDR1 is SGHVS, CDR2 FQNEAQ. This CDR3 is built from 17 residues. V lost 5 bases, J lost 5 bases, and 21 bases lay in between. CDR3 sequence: CASSQTGDVLRNEKLFF. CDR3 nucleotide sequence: TGTGCCAGCAGCCAGACTGGAGACGTGTTACGAAATGAAAAACTGTTTTTT.

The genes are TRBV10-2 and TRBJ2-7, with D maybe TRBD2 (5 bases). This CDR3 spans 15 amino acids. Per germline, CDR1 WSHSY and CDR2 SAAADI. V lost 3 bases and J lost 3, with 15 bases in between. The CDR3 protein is CASSERQSGSYEQYF. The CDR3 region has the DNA TGCGCCAGCAGTGAACGCCAAAGTGGGAGCTACGAGCAGTACTTC.